The 14 T cell receptor beta chains listed next were all sequenced from one sample in a study of cytomegalovirus exposure and HLA in healthy donors. TCRdb's table, derived via immunoSEQ multiplex PCR, lists solely in-frame clones and lacks some. The table records about 110,000 clones, almost 96% of them present only once. Sequenced input: PBMCs. The receptors stem from a woman between 18 and 29 years old in good health and CMV-seronegative.

This chain uses TRBV11-2 with TRBJ2-3; a possible D gene is TRBD2 (5 bases). V lost 2 bases and J lost 0, with 12 bases in between. Germline values: CDR1 SGHAT, CDR2 FQNNGV. CDR3 length: 16 amino acids. The CDR3 is CASSLPSGLSTDTQYF. The CDR3, as DNA: TGTGCCAGCAGCTTACCGAGCGGACTTAGCACAGATACGCAGTATTTT.

The chain carries TRBV7-2 and TRBJ1-2; 8 bases agree with TRBD1. With V trimmed by 5 bases and J by 3 bases, 2 bases remained unmatched. CDR3 size: 13 residues. Germline V gene data show CDR1 as SGHTA and CDR2 as FQGNSA. The CDR3 DNA sequence: TGTGCCAGCAGCCAGGGGGCTTACTATGGCTACACCTTC. Translation: CASSQGAYYGYTF. The full variable domain, completed using reference TRBV7-2 and TRBJ1-2, is GAGVSQSPSNKVTEKGKDVELRCDPISGHTALYWYRQSLGQGLEFLIYFQGNSAPDKSGLPSDRFSAERTGGSVSTLTIQRTQQEDSAVYLCASSQGAYYGYTFGSGTRLTVV.

CDR3 bases: TGTGCCACCAGCATCGACAGGGGGGTCTCCTACGAGCAGTACTTC. Protein product: CATSIDRGVSYEQYF. The V call is TRBV15, the J call TRBJ2-7; TRBD1 agrees at 9 bases. Per germline, CDR1 LNHNV and CDR2 YYDKDF (reference sequence). The CDR3 extends over 15 amino acids. V shed 4 bases and J 0 bases; nucleotides not matched to a gene: 4.

The genes are TRBV11-2 and TRBJ2-1; perhaps TRBD2 as D (6 bases). Deletions cut 1 base from V and 0 bases from J, with 13 bases between. CDR1 is SGHAT and CDR2 is FQNNGV in the germline V gene. This CDR3 is built from 17 residues. This CDR3 reads CASSLGAGLSSYNEQFF. CDR3 sequence (DNA): TGTGCCAGCAGCTTAGGTGCGGGGCTCAGCTCCTACAATGAGCAGTTCTTC.

Concerning this clone itself: This sample includes further DNA sequences coding for the same CDR3. The chain carries TRBV29-1 and TRBJ1-2; no clear D gene. The CDR3 is 12 amino acids. Trimming left V 1 base short and J 2 bases short, with 5 bases between. Germline V lookup: CDR1 SQVTM, CDR2 ANQGSEA. The CDR3: CSVEAGNYGYTF. The CDR3 DNA reads as TGCAGCGTTGAAGCAGGAAACTATGGCTACACCTTC.

The rearrangement uses TRBV28 and TRBJ1-1; D may be TRBD1 (6 bases). There are 11 residues in the CDR3. The germline gives CDR1 MDHEN, CDR2 SYDVKM. V lost 7 bases and J lost 11, with 14 bases in between. CDR3 sequence: CASKGENRAFF. CDR3 bases: TGTGCCAGCAAGGGGGAAAACAGGGCTTTCTTT.

In nucleotides, the CDR3 is TGTGCCAGCAGCTTGCGTGGGCCGACGAACACTGAAGCTTTCTTT. It translates to CASSLRGPTNTEAFF. The rearrangement joins TRBV11-2 to TRBJ1-1, with no clear D. The CDR3 extends over 15 amino acids. Trimming took off 3 bases at V and 1 base at J, with 12 bases between the two ends. The germline CDR1 and CDR2 sequences are SGHAT and FQNNGV.

The rearrangement uses TRBV5-1 and TRBJ1-4, with unresolved D. This CDR3 has 15 residues. The germline V gene encodes CDR1 SGHRS and CDR2 YFSETQ. The V gene lost 4 bases and the J gene lost 3 bases, with 13 bases spanning the gap. The CDR3 sequence is CASSPVNGPNEKLFF. In nucleotides, the CDR3 is TGCGCCAGCAGCCCCGTGAATGGGCCTAATGAAAAACTGTTTTTT.

The CDR3 spells CASSLVSVHDKTGVYGYTF. CDR3 coding DNA: TGTGCCAGCAGCTTAGTTTCTGTCCATGATAAAACAGGGGTGTATGGCTACACCTTC. V usage is TRBV7-2 and J usage is TRBJ1-2; TRBD1 matches at 7 bases. Per germline, CDR1 SGHTA and CDR2 FQGNSA. The CDR3 runs 19 residues. The V segment lost 1 base and the J segment 5 bases; nucleotides outside the gene matches: 19.

This CDR3 is CSVEGTGVSQYF. As DNA, the CDR3 is TGCAGCGTTGAGGGGACAGGGGTGAGCCAGTACTTC. The gene calls are TRBV29-1 and TRBJ2-5; 10 bases are a match to TRBD1. The CDR3 loop spans 12 amino acids. Germline V lookup: CDR1 SQVTM, CDR2 ANQGSEA. The V gene end was trimmed by 3 bases and the J gene end by 10 bases; junction bases not matched to a gene: 5.

The chain combines TRBV29-1 with TRBJ2-1, with TRBD2 matching over 13 bases. After removal of 4 bases from V and 9 bases from J, the junction contained 6 bases not matched to a gene. Germline V CDR1 and CDR2: SQVTM, ANQGSEA. The CDR3 has 14 amino acids. The CDR3 spells CSVGGLAGVGEQFF. In DNA, the CDR3 is TGCAGCGTTGGAGGACTAGCGGGGGTAGGTGAGCAGTTCTTC.

As concerns this clone: The junction shows a germline mismatch at one end, possibly a read error. The J gene is TRBJ2-3, the V gene TRBV5-3; 7 bases map to TRBD1. TRBV5-3 is marked as an open reading frame, function uncertain. This CDR3 contains 12 residues. CDR3 amino acids: CPYVQGADTQYF. The CDR3 DNA sequence: TGCCCGTATGTTCAGGGGGCAGATACGCAGTATTTT.

The rearrangement links TRBV19 to TRBJ1-1, with a possible D match to TRBD1 (5 bases). Germline CDR1 reads LNHDA; CDR2 reads SQIVND (reference sequence). Trimming stripped 7 bases from V and 3 bases from J, with 12 bases between. CDR3 length: 13 amino acids. The CDR3 DNA follows: TGTGCCAGTACGATAGGGGATCACACTGAAGCTTTCTTT. This codes for CASTIGDHTEAFF.

J is TRBJ2-7 and V is TRBV28; TRBD2 matches 8 bases. Germline V CDR1 and CDR2: MDHEN, SYDVKM. V trimming: 6 bases; J trimming: 4 bases; junction bases outside the gene matches: 11. This CDR3 is 15 amino acids long. In DNA form, the CDR3 reads TGTGCCAGCAGGCAATCGGGGGGGGGAAGATACGAGCAGTACTTC. Translated: CASRQSGGGRYEQYF. The whole variable domain, remainder taken from reference TRBV28 and TRBJ2-7, is DVKVTQSSRYLVKRTGEKVFLECVQDMDHENMFWYRQDPGLGLRLIYFSYDVKMKEKGDIPEGYSVSREKKERFSLILESASTNQTSMYLCASRQSGGGRYEQYFGPGTRLTVT.